Listed below are T cell receptor beta chains from one sample, sequenced in a study of shared clonotypes between healthy human individuals. Repertoires were generated with immunoSEQ multiplex PCR, while TCRdb's copy carries only in-frame clones and drops some. The sample yields roughly 1,100,000 clones, more than 65% seen once. The sequenced material came from memory CD4+ T cells sorted from blood. These receptors all stem from a man between 18 and 29 years old in good health. Each CDR3 is given with its conserved first and last residue.

v_call | cdr3_aa
TRBV29-1 | CSGGGYQETQYF
TRBV7-9 | CASSTPGGVREKLFF
TRBV5-4 | CASSFGSTSGSDEQYF
TRBV30 | CAWSPGGGKTQYF
TRBV7-9 | CASSPQGLGYTF
TRBV10-3 | CAIGLGTGTDTQYF
TRBV2 | CASRAGTSIGNTQYF
TRBV5-4 | CASSYGTGGDQPQHF
TRBV6-5 | CASSYPRGTEAFF
TRBV10-2 | CASSESRLGWADTQYF
TRBV5-4 | CASSLVIQRTGGTYNEQFF
TRBV6-1 | CASSFHSGGPYEQYF
TRBV28 | CASTLGAGGGYTF
TRBV11-2 | CASSLAGNPSSALFF
TRBV6-5 | CATPREYGRSYEQYF
TRBV7-9 | CASSFSSPLGANVLTF
TRBV11-3 | CASSLRGGELFF
TRBV11-2 | CASRTSGGYEQYF
TRBV10-3 | CAISGSTGDYGYTF
TRBV29-1 | CSVAQGAYEQYF
TRBV6-5 | CASTPGFGYTF
TRBV10-3 | CATQGTSGRAGGELFF
TRBV6-6 | CASREPAGNTIYF
TRBV2 | CASRSGTVNTGELFF
TRBV9 | CASSARENERYEQFF
TRBV5-1 | CASSLEWGETNEQFF
TRBV20-1 | CSARPPYGYTF
TRBV19 | CASSIQYGGVRAFF
TRBV20-1 | CSAVRAYGYTF
TRBV4-3 | CASSRFQGDYEQYF
TRBV18 | CASSPRTGGEQYF
TRBV2 | CASSSQGAWTEAFF
TRBV4-2 | CASSQVGTLEQYF
TRBV27 | CASSTLAQISYEQYF
TRBV5-4 | CASSLGGTQETQYF
TRBV11-2 | CASSPIDSSYNEQFF
TRBV30 | CACLGSNTGELFF
TRBV28 | CASTFQGNTIYF
TRBV2 | CASSLTSGQGARGYTF
TRBV9 | CASSVAARDEQYF
TRBV5-1 | CASFTGAEAFF
TRBV6-5 | CASSYGQTTEAFF
TRBV25-1 | CASSDPWQGSVETQYF
TRBV30 | CAWSVPGQMIYEQYF
TRBV18 | CASSSSTSGSEVGANVLTF
TRBV5-4 | CASSRGGTRGDEQFF
TRBV7-8 | CASSWGGTDTQYF
TRBV2 | CASESLAGGGNEQFF
TRBV5-1 | CASSSLAGTDTQYF
TRBV7-2 | CASSAQLAGAAGELFF
TRBV6-5 | CASSPPDPYQETQYF
TRBV13 | CASSPGTGAAFTLYEQYF
TRBV6-5 | CASSLGQDLGQPQHF
TRBV5-4 | CASSLELAGAYEQYF
TRBV7-6 | CASSLDAGGSTDTQYF
TRBV7-2 | CASSLNRTPNEKLFF
TRBV7-2 | CASSPLRVSQAEAFF
TRBV5-1 | CASSWGLVSDTQYF
TRBV5-6 | CASSRKGFGTGELFF
TRBV30 | CAWSRVHNEQFF